This TCR beta chain was sequenced for a study of T cells after yellow fever vaccination. This clonotype was seen only a few times. Each CDR3 protein gets one entry after TCRdb re-called the 5' RACE reads with MiXCR. The sample yields under 200,000 distinct CDR3 sequences, approximately 9.9% seen once. The CDR3 totals 15 residues. The V end was cut by 4 bases, the J end by 0 bases, with 12 bases between. CDR1 MNHEY and CDR2 SVGEGT come from the germline V gene. V gene TRBV6-2 or TRBV6-3 combines with J gene TRBJ1-1; TRBD1 is a possible D gene (6 bases). The sequencing here drew on CD8+ T cells sorted from PBMCs, taken 15 days after the yellow fever booster vaccination. The clonotype comes from a man between 18 and 29 years old who received the YFV17D yellow fever vaccine. The CDR3 spells CASSWPQGLNTEAFF. CDR3 sequence (DNA): TGTGCCAGCAGTTGGCCCCAGGGGTTGAACACTGAAGCTTTCTTT.